Listed here are 22 T cell receptor beta chains from one sample, sequenced in a study of metastatic and nonmetastatic thyroid tumors. Thyroid surgery was preceded by no treatment in any patient. TCRdb re-processed the PCR reads through MiXCR. The sample has fewer than 13,000 clones, 25% to 35% seen once; the top ten hold roughly 10%. The sample taken for sequencing was tumor tissue. These receptors all come from a male donor with papillary thyroid cancer or a benign thyroid nodule (not recorded which). Some clones in this sample may be carry-over from other donors' samples.

The chain employs TRBV6-1 and TRBJ2-3, with D perhaps matching TRBD1 (8 bases). V lost 4 bases, J lost 8 bases, and 22 bases lay in between. CDR1 is MNHNS and CDR2 is SASEGT in the germline V gene. This CDR3 contains 16 residues. The CDR3 nucleotides are TGTGCCAGCAGTGTCACAGGGGGGGGGTACGAGGTTACGCAGTATTTT. Encoded protein: CASSVTGGGYEVTQYF.

In its sample, this clone is medium-sized. V and J are TRBV7-2 and TRBJ1-1; D unresolved. V was shortened by 3 bases and J by 5 bases, with 13 bases between the two germline ends. This CDR3 has 14 amino acids. The germline CDR1 and CDR2 sequences are SGHTA and FQGNSA. The CDR3 DNA is TGTGCCAGCAGCTTGAGGAGGGTAAGGACTGAAGCTTTCTTT. Translating it yields CASSLRRVRTEAFF.

This sequence joins TRBV20-1 and TRBJ2-7, with D hard to call. The CDR3 runs 13 residues. Germline CDR1 and CDR2: DFQATT and SNEGSKA (reference sequence). V lost 6 bases and J 2 bases, leaving 14 bases between the germline ends. CDR3 residues: CSALKMTAYEQYF. The CDR3 DNA is TGCAGTGCCCTCAAGATGACGGCCTACGAGCAGTACTTC.

The chain uses TRBV11-2 and TRBJ2-7, with D unclear. In germline, CDR1 is SGHAT, CDR2 FQNNGV. The CDR3 runs 15 residues. Trimming cost V 3 bases and J 3 bases, with 15 bases left between them. The CDR3 loop is CASSFTALPRYEQYF. DNA for the CDR3: TGTGCCAGCAGCTTCACAGCTCTTCCCCGCTACGAGCAGTACTTC.

By share, this clone ranks as medium-sized (0.01 to 0.1%). The rearrangement uses TRBV30 and TRBJ1-2, with 12 bases identical to TRBD1. V was clipped by 6 bases and J by 3 bases; unmatched bases: 20. The CDR3 contains 19 residues. Germline CDR1 and CDR2: GTSNPN and SVGIG (reference sequence). This CDR3 is CACRPGWGRDRGRDYGYTF. CDR3 in DNA: TGTGCCTGTCGGCCCGGCTGGGGCCGGGACAGGGGGCGAGACTATGGCTACACCTTC.

This clone occurred a few times. The CDR3 region is CASIEEAVGTDTQYF. The CDR3 DNA sequence: TGTGCCAGCATCGAGGAGGCGGTGGGCACAGATACGCAGTATTTT. The rearrangement links TRBV6-1 to TRBJ2-3, with D maybe TRBD2 (5 bases). V was trimmed by 7 bases and J by 1 base, leaving 15 bases between them. The CDR3 consists of 15 residues. Germline V CDR1 and CDR2: MNHNS, SASEGT.

By share, this clone counts as medium-sized (0.01 to 0.1%). The chain joins TRBV19 to TRBJ2-2; 11 bases map to TRBD1. Germline V gene sequence: CDR1 LNHDA, CDR2 SQIVND (reference sequence). The CDR3 has 15 residues. Trimming removed 6 bases from V and 4 bases from J; junction bases left unmatched: 4. CDR3 in amino acids: CASSGQGASTGELFF. CDR3 in DNA: TGTGCCAGTAGCGGACAGGGGGCAAGCACCGGGGAGCTGTTTTTT. The full variable domain, in which reference TRBV19 and TRBJ2-2 provide the parts outside the CDR3, is DGGITQSPKYLFRKEGQNVTLSCEQNLNHDAMYWYRQDPGQGLRLIYYSQIVNDFQKGDIAEGYSVSREKKESFPLTVTSAQKNPTAFYLCASSGQGASTGELFFGEGSRLTVL.

A few counts support this clone. The genes are TRBV28 and TRBJ1-1, with D possibly being TRBD1 (5 bases). CDR3 length: 21 residues. V lost 5 bases and J 4 bases, leaving 35 bases between the germline ends. CDR1 and CDR2 from the germline V gene are MDHEN and SYDVKM. The chain's CDR3 is CASSPPILTEGQYWGSTEAFF. Here the CDR3 DNA reads TGTGCCAGCAGTCCACCTATACTCACCGAGGGCCAGTACTGGGGGAGCACTGAAGCTTTCTTT.

About this clone: The junction departs from germline at one end; a sequencing error may be responsible. Other DNA sequences in this sample translate to the same CDR3. The chain recombines TRBV20-1 with TRBJ1-5; 11 bases align to TRBD1. Germline V lookup: CDR1 DFQATT, CDR2 SNEGSKA (reference sequence). This CDR3 is built from 13 residues. The CDR3 protein is CSAGTGGNQPQHF. For the CDR3, the DNA is TGCAGTGCCGGGACAGGGGGAAATCAGCCCCAGCACTTC.

This chain joins TRBV6-5 and TRBJ1-3; a possible D gene is TRBD1 (6 bases). CDR1 is MNHEY, CDR2 SVGAGI, per germline. The CDR3 loop spans 15 amino acids. V lost 2 bases, J lost 4 bases, and 12 bases lay in between. The CDR3 bases are TGTGCCAGCAGTTACGCGGGGGCGCCCGGAAACACCATATATTTT. Encoded protein: CASSYAGAPGNTIYF.

This clone was seen more than once but under ten times. This chain connects TRBV27 to TRBJ2-7, with 8 positions matching TRBD1. Germline-derived CDR1 and CDR2 are MNHEY and SMNVEV (reference sequence). The CDR3 is 15 amino acids. V was pared by 10 bases and J by 1 base, with 12 bases of the junction left unmatched. Written as DNA, the CDR3 is TGTGCCACCCACCCCGAGACAGGGGTTTCCTACGAGCAGTACTTC. The encoded protein is CATHPETGVSYEQYF.

This chain uses TRBV20-1 with TRBJ2-7, with 11 bases fitting TRBD2. The J segment lost 5 bases and the V segment lost 4 bases, leaving 4 bases of the junction unmatched. The germline gives CDR1 DFQATT, CDR2 SNEGSKA (reference sequence). This CDR3 is 13 amino acids long. This CDR3 is CSAISGRAHEQYF. Here the CDR3 DNA reads TGCAGTGCTATTAGCGGGAGGGCCCACGAGCAGTACTTC.

This clone turned up a few times. This sequence joins TRBV6-2 or TRBV6-3 and TRBJ2-1, with 11 bases lining up with TRBD2. V shed 5 bases and J 4 bases; nucleotides not matched to a gene: 4. The CDR3 sequence is 15 residues long. Germline CDR1 reads MNHEY; CDR2 reads SVGEGT. The CDR3 bases are TGTGCCAGCAGTGTGACTAGCGGGGCGTACAATGAGCAGTTCTTC. It encodes CASSVTSGAYNEQFF.

Points on this clone: The CDR3 end shows no conserved phenylalanine or tryptophan, and so a read error is likely. The chain joins TRBV9 to TRBJ2-1; 15 nucleotides align to TRBD2. Germline lookup yields CDR1 SGDLS and CDR2 YYNGEE. The ends lost 6 bases at V and 9 bases at J; junction bases unmatched: 4. There are 14 residues in the CDR3. The CDR3 nucleotides read TGTGCCAGCAACGGACTAGCGGGAGGGGGTGAGCAGTTCTCC. Amino acids: CASNGLAGGGEQFS.

By sample share, this clone is medium-sized. The chain joins TRBV6-5 to TRBJ1-6, with D tentatively TRBD1 (6 bases). Germline CDR1 reads MNHEY; CDR2 reads SVGAGI. The CDR3 length is 17 residues. Trimming removed 2 bases from V and 6 bases from J, with 17 bases in between. For the CDR3, the DNA is TGTGCCAGCAGTTACACGACCGGGACAAATATTAATTCACCCCTCCACTTT. It codes for CASSYTTGTNINSPLHF.

This clone was seen a single time. The genes are TRBV9 and TRBJ2-4; TRBD2 aligns across 7 bases. Germline CDR1 SGDLS, CDR2 YYNGEE. With 0 bases clipped from V and 9 bases from J, the junction kept 9 bases outside the gene matches. CDR3 length equals 15 residues. The CDR3: CASSVEGGSVGIQYF. The DNA for the CDR3 is TGTGCCAGCAGCGTAGAGGGAGGGTCTGTAGGCATTCAGTACTTC. Full variable domain (outside the CDR3, taken from reference TRBV9 and TRBJ2-4): DSGVTQTPKHLITATGQRVTLRCSPRSGDLSVYWYQQSLDQGLQFLIQYYNGEERAKGNILERFSAQQFPDLHSELNLSSLELGDSALYFCASSVEGGSVGIQYFGAGTRLSVL.

This clone was counted a few times. The V call is TRBV2, the J call TRBJ1-6; TRBD1 is a possible D gene (6 bases). The CDR3 has 15 amino acids. Germline lookup yields CDR1 SNHLY and CDR2 FYNNEI. Trimming shortened V by 7 bases and J by 5 bases, and 15 bases separated the two germline ends. As DNA, the CDR3 is TGTGCCAGCACCCCCAGGGGTCGGGATAATTCACCCCTCCACTTT. Translation: CASTPRGRDNSPLHF.

This clone has ten or more counts. V and J are TRBV6-1 and TRBJ2-5; D uncertain. Deletions cut 7 bases from V and 9 bases from J, with 12 bases between. Germline values: CDR1 MNHNS, CDR2 SASEGT. The CDR3 is 11 amino acids. The chain's CDR3 is CASTDRLAQYF. CDR3 nucleotide sequence: TGTGCCAGCACGGACCGTCTGGCCCAGTACTTC.

This clone was seen many times. Mismatch with germline at one junction end may stem from a read error. This sequence joins TRBV6-1 and TRBJ2-2; the D call may be TRBD1 or TRBD2 (6 bases each). The CDR3 has 13 residues. The germline V gene encodes CDR1 MNHNS and CDR2 SASEGT. In nucleotides, the CDR3 is TGTGCCAGCACCCGGACGGGGGCCGGGGGGCTGTTTTTT. Amino acid sequence: CASTRTGAGGLFF.

The chain carries TRBV28 and TRBJ1-6, with D tentatively TRBD1 (5 bases). This CDR3 comprises 14 residues. The V gene's germline CDR1 is MDHEN and CDR2 SYDVKM. Deletions cut 6 bases from V and 5 bases from J, with 11 bases between. The CDR3 reads CASSRTSNNSPLHF. The CDR3 DNA reads TGTGCCAGCAGCCGGACAAGCAATAATTCACCCCTCCACTTT.

At least ten counts were recorded for this clone. Since a much larger clone is just one base distant, this may be a read error. Other nucleotide sequences in the sample specify the same CDR3. The chain employs TRBV7-9 and TRBJ1-1; 9 bases line up with TRBD1. CDR3 size: 13 residues. CDR1 SEHNR and CDR2 FQNEAQ come from the germline V gene (reference sequence). The CDR3 here is CASRYRQGGEAFF. The CDR3 DNA follows: TGCGCCAGCCGCTATAGACAGGGGGGAGAAGCTTTCTTT.

This clone qualifies as medium-sized. The V and J genes are TRBV6-6 and TRBJ2-5; TRBD1 might be the D (5 bases). Looked up from germline, CDR1 is MNHNY and CDR2 is SVGAGI (reference sequence). V shed 2 bases and J shed 3 bases, with 13 bases lying between them. The CDR3 extends over 15 amino acids. CDR3 sequence reads: CASSYTWSREETQYF. CDR3 coding DNA: TGTGCCAGCAGTTACACCTGGAGCAGGGAAGAGACCCAGTACTTC.